This is a list of T cell receptor beta chains from one sample in a study of cytomegalovirus exposure and HLA in healthy donors. Assay: immunoSEQ multiplex PCR; the TCRdb copy retains only in-frame clones and omits some. The data show 100,000 to 150,000 clones, over 60% seen once. Input material: PBMCs. The receptors were sampled from a man younger than 35 in good health and CMV-seronegative. Both conserved end residues are part of each CDR3.

TRBJ2-3,TRBV30,CAWTAGVGGDTQYF
TRBJ2-3,TRBV19,CASSKLSRRERASTQYF
TRBJ1-2,TRBV6-1,CASSPRVLWGYTF
TRBJ2-2,TRBV7-8,CASSLGLYPNTGELFF
TRBJ2-7,TRBV4-3,CASSQDPTHYASYEQYF
TRBJ2-6,TRBV2,CASRHRFFSSGANVLTF
TRBJ2-7,TRBV30,CAWSTGTGGHEQYF
TRBJ2-7,TRBV6-5,CASSYSLVAGPHEQYF
TRBJ1-1,TRBV5-5,CASSLGLAGPNTEAFF
TRBJ2-6,TRBV10-3,CAISQSGANVLTF
TRBJ2-2,TRBV5-1,CASNLDRPNTGELFF
TRBJ2-7,TRBV5-1,CASSFSSYEQYF
TRBJ2-7,TRBV28,CASSSTGTRSSYEQYF
TRBJ2-1,TRBV4-1,CASSYPGTSNEQFF
TRBJ2-1,TRBV4-1,CASSGENPSEQFF
TRBJ2-1,TRBV15,CATSRTTQGDEQFF
TRBJ1-2,TRBV4-2,CASSLYSDRNYGYTF
TRBJ2-5,TRBV6-1,CASGLALKVETQYF
TRBJ1-5,TRBV19,CASSIGQYSNQPQHF
TRBJ2-1,TRBV7-2,CASSKTSGQGNEQFF
TRBJ1-1,TRBV19,CASSSRRSNTEAFF
TRBJ2-5,TRBV7-2,CASSLGGTSKETQYF
TRBJ1-2,TRBV19,CASSTRPGQYGYTF
TRBJ1-1,TRBV29-1,CSVEQGRATEAFF
TRBJ1-1,TRBV6-1,CASSDGVSNTEAFF
TRBJ2-5,TRBV5-1,CASSLQDWRGETQYF
TRBJ2-3,TRBV7-2,CASSIQNHPGQVTDTQYF
-,TRBV7-8,CASSSPRSGSSYEQYF